What follows is one T cell receptor beta chain and its context. The data stem from a study of blood T cell repertoires in COVID-19. Study-wide context: Acute and convalescent COVID-19 specimens originated in the United States, Italy and Spain. PBMCs, B-cell-depleted T cells, or T cells provided the cDNA or gDNA that made up the material.

Methods used by the authors: Counts of nucleated cells, estimated from reference gene primer amplification, were obtained. Data came from immunoSEQ multiplex PCR; TCRdb stores just in-frame clones and leaves some out. Clone size and V and J calls were adopted from that table, with D and trimming inferred from the DNA. This repertoire shows 100,000 or so clones, 75% to 85% found once; its top ten account for about 13%. CDR3 length: 16 residues. The J segment lost 5 bases and the V segment lost 4 bases, leaving 7 bases of the junction unmatched. Germline V gene data show CDR1 as MNHEY and CDR2 as SVGAGI.

The specimen was peripheral blood. This receptor was obtained from a human donor in a cohort sampled during active COVID-19. This chain links TRBV6-5 with TRBJ1-6, with 8 bases lining up with TRBD1. This chain's CDR3 is CASSSHDRGDNSPLHF. The CDR3 DNA sequence: TGTGCCAGCAGTTCCCACGACAGGGGTGATAATTCACCCCTCCACTTT.